This TCR beta chain was recovered during a study of vaccination and CD4 T cells after COVID-19. Study-wide context: Stimulation of the cells used overlapping spike peptide pools from SARS-CoV-2 and from the common cold coronaviruses HCoV-NL63, HCoV-OC43 and HCoV-229E.

General observations from the study: A nonsignificant rise from roughly 21 to 40 was seen in the median number of SARS-CoV-2-reactive clonotypes.

The CDR3 covers 16 residues. The Oncomine TCR Beta short-read assay sequenced DNA from cultured CD4+ T cells. Each CDR3 protein gets one entry after TCRdb re-called the PCR reads with MiXCR. Here the sample spans some 14,000 distinct CDR3 sequences, over 50% being singletons. In its sample, this clonotype was seen once. What it binds is not known. Treatment in this sample: approximately 9-day PBMC culture with coronavirus spike peptide pools or control peptides (ViraFEST assay). The source was cultured CD4+ T cells from blood, collected after SARS-CoV-2 vaccination. The receptor was derived from a human donor with COVID-19. The chain couples TRBV21-1 to TRBJ2-7; the D segment call TRBD1 is taken from the table without a DNA check. TRBV21-1 is a pseudogene locus. CDR3 sequence: CASSSPGDRGWYEQYF. CDR3 sequence (DNA): TGTGCCAGCAGCTCTCCCGGTGATAGGGGGTGGTACGAGCAGTACTTC.